This T cell receptor (beta chain) was identified during a study of T cells after yellow fever vaccination. Background on the study: Using CD3, CD45RA, CCR7 and CD95, the EM, EMRA, CM and Tscm memory subsets were sorted. Fractions with few cells were prepared using SMART-Seq v4 Ultra Low Input. General study results and limits: Most primary-vaccination clones recurred post-booster (approximately 96% CD4, roughly 90% CD8).

The CDR3 contains 13 residues. With 8 bases removed from V and 7 bases from J, the gap between germline ends came to 17 bases. Germline CDR1 reads SEHNR; CDR2 reads FQNEAQ (reference sequence). Using its own MiXCR run on the 5' RACE reads, TCRdb lists one record per CDR3 protein. Among about 4,800 distinct CDR3 sequences listed, around 7.8% were seen once. This clonotype was observed many times. The origin of this receptor is a man aged 18 to 35 who received the YFV17D yellow fever vaccine. The chain has TRBV7-9 and TRBJ1-2; D gene uncertain. The source material was PBMCs, either bulk or a sorted T-cell subset (CD4+, CD8+, memory, or dextramer-sorted; not recorded which), sampled about 49 days after the first yellow fever vaccination. Here the CDR3 reads CASGSPDGSGYTF. Written as DNA, the CDR3 is TGTGCCAGCGGTTCCCCGGACGGCTCTGGCTACACCTTC.